In its sample, the clone carrying this T cell receptor beta chain was seen a few times. Its target is not known. CDR3 size: 15 residues. V was pared by 5 bases and J by 2 bases, with 13 bases between. Germline loops: CDR1 SGHTA, CDR2 FQGNSA. Every bit of the isolated RNA underwent reverse transcription, so sequencing read expressed TCRB transcripts. The protocol was immunoSEQ multiplex PCR, while the TCRdb copy is restricted to in-frame clones and leaves out a portion. This sample has 300,000 to 450,000 clones, with around 12% found just once. The entry originates in a study of beta chain features in type 1 diabetes. A single heparinised blood sample, averaging approximately 116 mL, was obtained per donor. Broader study findings: Shorter templates might be favored by PCR, and equally so in patients and in controls.

The sequence was collected from a man younger than 35 in good health. This chain connects TRBV7-2 to TRBJ2-4, with a tentative D call TRBD2 (5 bases). The source material was naive CD4+ T cells from blood. The CDR3 DNA is TGTGCCAGCAGCCAAGATCCCGGGACCAAAAACATTCAGTACTTC. Encoded protein: CASSQDPGTKNIQYF.